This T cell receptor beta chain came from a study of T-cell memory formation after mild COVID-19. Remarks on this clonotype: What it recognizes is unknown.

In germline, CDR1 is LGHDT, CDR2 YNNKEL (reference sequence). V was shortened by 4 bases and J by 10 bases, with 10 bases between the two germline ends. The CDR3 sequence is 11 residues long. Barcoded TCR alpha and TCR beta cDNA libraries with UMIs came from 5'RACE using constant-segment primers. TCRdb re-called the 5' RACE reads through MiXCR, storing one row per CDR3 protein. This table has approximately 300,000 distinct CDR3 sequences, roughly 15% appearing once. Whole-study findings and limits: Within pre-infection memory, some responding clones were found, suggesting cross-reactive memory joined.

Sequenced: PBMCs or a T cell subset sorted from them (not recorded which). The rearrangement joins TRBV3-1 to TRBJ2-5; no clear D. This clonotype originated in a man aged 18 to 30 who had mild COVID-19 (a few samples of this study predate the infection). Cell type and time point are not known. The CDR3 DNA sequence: TGTGCCAGCAGCCTATATAGAATCCAGTACTTC. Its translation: CASSLYRIQYF.